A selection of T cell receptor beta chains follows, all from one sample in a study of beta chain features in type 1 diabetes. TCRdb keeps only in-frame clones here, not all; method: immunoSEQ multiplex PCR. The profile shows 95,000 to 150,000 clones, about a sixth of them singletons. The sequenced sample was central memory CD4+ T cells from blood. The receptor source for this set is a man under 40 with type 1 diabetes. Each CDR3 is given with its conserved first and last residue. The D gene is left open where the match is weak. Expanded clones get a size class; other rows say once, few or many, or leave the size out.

CDR3aa: CASRANTGELFF; CDR3nt: TGTGCCAGCAGGGCGAACACCGGGGAGCTGTTTTTT; abundance: few; v_gene: TRBV25-1; d_gene: NA; j_gene: TRBJ2-2
CDR3aa: CATSREGRAAEKLFF; CDR3nt: TGTGCCACCAGCAGAGAGGGGAGGGCGGCTGAAAAACTGTTTTTT; abundance: NA; v_gene: TRBV15; d_gene: NA; j_gene: TRBJ1-4
CDR3aa: CASTRKGRGIGETQYF; CDR3nt: TGTGCCAGCACTCGAAAAGGTCGAGGGATCGGAGAGACCCAGTACTTC; abundance: NA; v_gene: TRBV4-2; d_gene: NA; j_gene: TRBJ2-5
CDR3aa: CASSSSTGGVYEQYF; CDR3nt: TGCGCCAGCAGCTCGTCGACAGGGGGTGTTTACGAGCAGTACTTC; abundance: once; v_gene: TRBV5-1; d_gene: TRBD1; j_gene: TRBJ2-7
CDR3aa: CATSTYRLAEETQYF; CDR3nt: TGTGCCACCAGCACCTACCGACTAGCGGAAGAGACCCAGTACTTC; abundance: few; v_gene: TRBV15; d_gene: TRBD2; j_gene: TRBJ2-5
CDR3aa: CASSVVSFGGEQFF; CDR3nt: TGTGCCAGCAGCGTAGTTTCCTTTGGGGGTGAGCAGTTCTTC; abundance: few; v_gene: TRBV9; d_gene: NA; j_gene: TRBJ2-1
CDR3aa: CASSRTSGDYEQYF; CDR3nt: TGCGCCAGCAGCCGGACTAGCGGCGACTACGAGCAGTACTTC; abundance: few; v_gene: TRBV5-1; d_gene: TRBD2; j_gene: TRBJ2-7
CDR3aa: CASSSTGTGYNEQFF; CDR3nt: TGTGCCAGCAGTTCCACCGGGACAGGGTACAATGAGCAGTTCTTC; abundance: NA; v_gene: TRBV6-5; d_gene: TRBD1; j_gene: TRBJ2-1
CDR3aa: CASSLDRGQETQYF; CDR3nt: TGTGCCAGCAGCTTGGACAGGGGCCAAGAGACCCAGTACTTC; abundance: NA; v_gene: TRBV7-8; d_gene: TRBD1; j_gene: TRBJ2-5
CDR3aa: CSVERGTGHGYTF; CDR3nt: TGCAGCGTTGAGAGGGGTACAGGGCACGGCTACACCTTC; abundance: NA; v_gene: TRBV29-1; d_gene: NA; j_gene: TRBJ1-2
CDR3aa: CASSHGARNEAFF; CDR3nt: TGCGCCAGCAGCCATGGGGCCCGAAATGAAGCTTTCTTT; abundance: NA; v_gene: TRBV5-1; d_gene: NA; j_gene: TRBJ1-1
CDR3aa: CASSQASSTTDTQYF; CDR3nt: TGCGCCAGCAGCCAAGCCAGCTCAACCACAGATACGCAGTATTTT; abundance: few; v_gene: TRBV4-3; d_gene: NA; j_gene: TRBJ2-3
CDR3aa: CASSLVGTYTGELFF; CDR3nt: TGTGCCAGCAGCCTCGTGGGCACATACACCGGGGAGCTGTTTTTT; abundance: few; v_gene: TRBV14; d_gene: NA; j_gene: TRBJ2-2
CDR3aa: CASSDSWQATDTQYF; CDR3nt: TGTGCCAGCAGTGACTCGTGGCAGGCCACAGATACGCAGTATTTT; abundance: NA; v_gene: TRBV6-4; d_gene: NA; j_gene: TRBJ2-3
CDR3aa: CASSQDEGSYNSPLHF; CDR3nt: TGCGCCAGCAGCCAAGATGAAGGCTCCTATAATTCACCCCTCCACTTT; abundance: few; v_gene: TRBV4-3; d_gene: NA; j_gene: TRBJ1-6
CDR3aa: CSVVSWENTEAFF; CDR3nt: TGCAGCGTCGTTTCGTGGGAGAACACTGAAGCTTTCTTT; abundance: few; v_gene: TRBV29-1; d_gene: NA; j_gene: TRBJ1-1
CDR3aa: CASSQERQPNTEAFF; CDR3nt: TGCGCCAGCAGCCAAGAGCGACAGCCTAACACTGAAGCTTTCTTT; abundance: NA; v_gene: TRBV4-3; d_gene: NA; j_gene: TRBJ1-1
CDR3aa: CASSIGGGYTF; CDR3nt: TGTGCCAGCAGCATAGGGGGAGGCTACACCTTC; abundance: NA; v_gene: TRBV9; d_gene: NA; j_gene: TRBJ1-2
CDR3aa: CARVLQGINQPQHF; CDR3nt: TGTGCCAGAGTGCTCCAGGGCATCAATCAGCCCCAGCATTTT; abundance: NA; v_gene: TRBV7-2; d_gene: NA; j_gene: TRBJ1-5
CDR3aa: CASSFQGGSETQYF; CDR3nt: TGTGCCAGCAGCTTCCAAGGGGGCTCGGAGACCCAGTACTTC; abundance: few; v_gene: TRBV7-9; d_gene: TRBD1; j_gene: TRBJ2-5
CDR3aa: CASSLPTGQETQYF; CDR3nt: TGTGCCAGTAGTCTCCCAACCGGACAAGAGACCCAGTACTTC; abundance: NA; v_gene: TRBV28; d_gene: NA; j_gene: TRBJ2-5
CDR3aa: CASSYVGQARVLTF; CDR3nt: TGTGCCAGCAGTTACGTGGGACAGGCTCGCGTCCTGACTTTC; abundance: NA; v_gene: TRBV6-5; d_gene: TRBD1; j_gene: TRBJ2-6
CDR3aa: CASSGGYQETQYF; CDR3nt: TGTGCCAGCAGCGGGGGTTACCAAGAGACCCAGTACTTC; abundance: NA; v_gene: TRBV6-5; d_gene: NA; j_gene: TRBJ2-5
CDR3aa: CASSSGLATSEQFF; CDR3nt: TGTGCCAGCAGTTCGGGACTAGCGACCAGTGAGCAGTTCTTC; abundance: NA; v_gene: TRBV27; d_gene: TRBD2; j_gene: TRBJ2-1
CDR3aa: CASSLADSSPLHF; CDR3nt: TGTGCCAGCAGCTTAGCTGACAGTTCACCCCTCCACTTT; abundance: many; v_gene: TRBV7-9; d_gene: NA; j_gene: TRBJ1-6
CDR3aa: CATGGRGWNTEAFF; CDR3nt: TGTGCCACTGGTGGCAGGGGATGGAACACTGAAGCTTTCTTT; abundance: many; v_gene: TRBV15; d_gene: NA; j_gene: TRBJ1-1
CDR3aa: CASSLDTPEDTIYF; CDR3nt: TGTGCCAGCAGTTTAGACACCCCGGAGGACACCATATATTTT; abundance: NA; v_gene: TRBV7-8; d_gene: NA; j_gene: TRBJ1-3
CDR3aa: CASSPDRARNEQFF; CDR3nt: TGTGCCAGCAGCCCCGACAGGGCAAGGAATGAGCAGTTCTTC; abundance: few; v_gene: TRBV11-2; d_gene: TRBD1; j_gene: TRBJ2-1
CDR3aa: CASSTGQGAIGEQYF; CDR3nt: TGTGCCAGCAGCACGGGACAGGGGGCAATTGGCGAGCAGTACTTC; abundance: few; v_gene: TRBV7-2; d_gene: TRBD1; j_gene: TRBJ2-7
CDR3aa: CASSFRTGGTEAFF; CDR3nt: TGTGCCAGTAGTTTCCGGACAGGGGGGACTGAAGCTTTCTTT; abundance: NA; v_gene: TRBV19; d_gene: TRBD1; j_gene: TRBJ1-1
CDR3aa: CASSSVPSGGTDTQYF; CDR3nt: TGTGCCAGCAGCTCCGTACCTAGCGGGGGCACAGATACGCAGTATTTT; abundance: NA; v_gene: TRBV7-4; d_gene: TRBD2; j_gene: TRBJ2-3
CDR3aa: CASSFWTATDTQYF; CDR3nt: TGTGCCAGCAGCTTCTGGACAGCCACAGATACGCAGTATTTT; abundance: few; v_gene: TRBV7-2; d_gene: NA; j_gene: TRBJ2-3
CDR3aa: CASSHRQGTNYGYTF; CDR3nt: TGCGCCAGCAGCCACCGACAGGGAACCAACTATGGCTACACCTTC; abundance: NA; v_gene: TRBV4-3; d_gene: TRBD1; j_gene: TRBJ1-2
CDR3aa: CASSQSSGGNSPLHF; CDR3nt: TGCGCCAGCAGCCAGTCATCTGGGGGGAATTCACCCCTCCACTTT; abundance: few; v_gene: TRBV4-3; d_gene: NA; j_gene: TRBJ1-6
CDR3aa: CASSPAAEGISPLHF; CDR3nt: TGTGCCAGCTCACCAGCGGCAGAGGGTATTTCACCCCTCCACTTT; abundance: few; v_gene: TRBV18; d_gene: NA; j_gene: TRBJ1-6
CDR3aa: CSVEVTDPNQPQHF; CDR3nt: TGCAGCGTTGAGGTGACGGATCCCAATCAGCCCCAGCATTTT; abundance: few; v_gene: TRBV29-1; d_gene: NA; j_gene: TRBJ1-5
CDR3aa: CASSPRGDVGYTF; CDR3nt: TGTGCCAGCTCACCTCGGGGGGACGTTGGCTACACCTTC; abundance: many; v_gene: TRBV18; d_gene: NA; j_gene: TRBJ1-2
CDR3aa: CSVEEAGESYTF; CDR3nt: TGCAGCGTTGAAGAGGCAGGGGAGAGCTACACCTTC; abundance: NA; v_gene: TRBV29-1; d_gene: NA; j_gene: TRBJ1-2
CDR3aa: CASSQGSVGSDTQYF; CDR3nt: TGCGCCAGCAGCCAGGGCTCCGTAGGATCAGATACGCAGTATTTT; abundance: NA; v_gene: TRBV4-3; d_gene: NA; j_gene: TRBJ2-3
CDR3aa: CSVEGTIGTGNGYTF; CDR3nt: TGCAGCGTTGAAGGAACCATCGGGACAGGGAATGGCTACACCTTC; abundance: NA; v_gene: TRBV29-1; d_gene: TRBD1; j_gene: TRBJ1-2
CDR3aa: CASSNGDKTNYGYTF; CDR3nt: TGTGCCAGTAGCAATGGGGACAAAACTAACTATGGCTACACCTTC; abundance: NA; v_gene: TRBV19; d_gene: NA; j_gene: TRBJ1-2
CDR3aa: CASSQDVGPAQYF; CDR3nt: TGCGCCAGCAGCCAAGATGTGGGTCCGGCCCAGTACTTC; abundance: NA; v_gene: TRBV4-3; d_gene: NA; j_gene: TRBJ2-5
CDR3aa: CASSLGGGRYEQYF; CDR3nt: TGTGCCAGCAGCTTAGGAGGGGGGCGGTACGAGCAGTACTTC; abundance: NA; v_gene: TRBV11-2; d_gene: NA; j_gene: TRBJ2-7
CDR3aa: CASSLPQNSYEQFF; CDR3nt: TGTGCCAGTTCGCTACCACAAAATTCATATGAGCAGTTCTTC; abundance: NA; v_gene: TRBV6-6; d_gene: NA; j_gene: TRBJ2-1
CDR3aa: CASSSGTNTGELFF; CDR3nt: TGTGCTAGCAGCTCCGGGACTAACACCGGGGAGCTGTTTTTT; abundance: NA; v_gene: TRBV7-7; d_gene: NA; j_gene: TRBJ2-2
CDR3aa: CASSQGTGTNTGELFF; CDR3nt: TGCGCCAGCAGCCAGGGTACAGGAACGAACACCGGGGAGCTGTTTTTT; abundance: NA; v_gene: TRBV4-3; d_gene: NA; j_gene: TRBJ2-2
CDR3aa: CASSVDGTSGSTYEQYF; CDR3nt: TGTGCCAGCAGCGTAGACGGGACTAGCGGGAGTACCTACGAGCAGTACTTC; abundance: NA; v_gene: TRBV9; d_gene: TRBD2; j_gene: TRBJ2-7
CDR3aa: CASSQDRSSYNEQFF; CDR3nt: TGCGCCAGCAGTCAGGACAGGAGCTCCTACAATGAGCAGTTCTTC; abundance: NA; v_gene: TRBV23-1; d_gene: TRBD1; j_gene: TRBJ2-1
CDR3aa: CSVTHDNAYEQYF; CDR3nt: TGCAGCGTTACCCATGATAACGCCTACGAGCAGTACTTC; abundance: few; v_gene: TRBV29-1; d_gene: NA; j_gene: TRBJ2-7
CDR3aa: CASSQEPSGALNTGELFF; CDR3nt: TGCGCCAGCAGCCAAGAGCCTAGCGGGGCCCTGAACACCGGGGAGCTGTTTTTT; abundance: few; v_gene: TRBV4-3; d_gene: TRBD2; j_gene: TRBJ2-2
CDR3aa: CASSLGTSGAWASNEQFF; CDR3nt: TGTGCCAGCAGTTTAGGGACTAGCGGGGCTTGGGCCTCCAATGAGCAGTTCTTC; abundance: NA; v_gene: TRBV27; d_gene: TRBD2; j_gene: TRBJ2-1
CDR3aa: CASYRLERGYTF; CDR3nt: TGTGCCAGCTATAGGCTCGAGAGGGGCTACACCTTC; abundance: NA; v_gene: TRBV6-1; d_gene: NA; j_gene: TRBJ1-2
CDR3aa: CASSIEAYYGYTF; CDR3nt: TGTGCCAGTAGTATAGAGGCTTACTATGGCTACACCTTC; abundance: NA; v_gene: TRBV19; d_gene: NA; j_gene: TRBJ1-2
CDR3aa: CAWSVIGGTQYF; CDR3nt: TGTGCCTGGAGTGTGATCGGGGGGACCCAGTACTTC; abundance: few; v_gene: TRBV30; d_gene: NA; j_gene: TRBJ2-5
CDR3aa: CASSYSRLTDYEQYF; CDR3nt: TGTGCCAGCAGTTACTCGAGGTTGACAGACTACGAGCAGTACTTC; abundance: few; v_gene: TRBV6-6; d_gene: NA; j_gene: TRBJ2-7
CDR3aa: CSPLVGDGAQYF; CDR3nt: TGCAGCCCTCTCGTAGGGGACGGCGCGCAGTATTTT; abundance: NA; v_gene: TRBV29-1; d_gene: NA; j_gene: TRBJ2-3
CDR3aa: CASSQEPLRGSLNEQFF; CDR3nt: TGCGCCAGCAGCCAAGAACCCCTGCGGGGGTCGCTCAATGAGCAGTTCTTC; abundance: few; v_gene: TRBV4-3; d_gene: TRBD2; j_gene: TRBJ2-1
CDR3aa: CASSAQAEVWGEQFF; CDR3nt: TGTGCCAGTAGTGCACAAGCGGAGGTTTGGGGTGAGCAGTTCTTC; abundance: NA; v_gene: TRBV19; d_gene: NA; j_gene: TRBJ2-1